Shown below are 14 T cell receptor beta chains from a single sample sequenced in a study of regulatory T cells in long-lasting Graves disease. Relying on iRepertoire HTBI primers and Arm-PCR of CDR3 regions, the team built TCR beta libraries. TCRdb passed the multiplex PCR reads through MiXCR, listing each CDR3 protein once. The table lists 420,000 or so distinct CDR3 sequences, around a quarter of them singletons. The time point was: persistent/refractory GD, antithyroid drugs over 5 years with positive TRAb. RNA isolated from PBMCs was used to make the TCR library. This specimen consisted of peripheral blood mononuclear cells (PBMCs), obtained when the disease was refractory, from a patient treated with antithyroid drugs. The source is a female donor with Graves disease.

This rearrangement joins TRBV28 to TRBJ2-3; 14 bases line up with TRBD2. The CDR3 loop spans 18 amino acids. Germline-derived CDR1 and CDR2 are MDHEN and SYDVKM. J gave up 3 bases and V 3 bases, and 8 bases lay outside the gene matches. The CDR3 bases are TGTGCCAGCAGTTTGGGACTAGCGGGAGACGCTGTAACAGATACGCAGTATTTT. Protein sequence: CASSLGLAGDAVTDTQYF.

The sample holds many counts of this clonotype. The chain combines TRBV7-8 with TRBJ2-7; weak D call: TRBD2 (6 bases). Trimming left V 5 bases short and J 4 bases short, with 18 bases between. The CDR3 totals 15 residues. Germline V gene data show CDR1 as SGHVS and CDR2 as FQNEAQ. CDR3: CASSHSIAGRYEQYF. For the CDR3, the DNA is TGTGCCAGCAGCCACTCCATTGCGGGAAGATACGAGCAGTACTTC.

This clonotype was observed many times. This rearrangement joins TRBV7-3 to TRBJ1-1; TRBD1 agrees at 7 bases. The CDR3 is 14 amino acids. The V gene end was trimmed by 6 bases and the J gene end by 1 base; junction bases not matched to a gene: 5. CDR1 and CDR2 (germline): SGHTA, FQGTGA. CDR3 bases: TGTGCCAGCAGTTTAGGGACAGAGAACACTGAAGCTTTCTTT. Translation gives CASSLGTENTEAFF.

The chain uses TRBV19 and TRBJ2-2; TRBD1 is a possible D gene (5 bases). Germline loops: CDR1 LNHDA, CDR2 SQIVND (reference sequence). Trimming left V 1 base short and J 2 bases short, with 5 bases between. The CDR3 length is 14 residues. The CDR3 nucleotides are TGTGCCAGTAGTATAGGGACAAACACCGGGGAGCTGTTTTTT. Protein: CASSIGTNTGELFF. The full variable domain, with the rest looked up from reference TRBV19 and TRBJ2-2, is DGGITQSPKYLFRKEGQNVTLSCEQNLNHDAMYWYRQDPGQGLRLIYYSQIVNDFQKGDIAEGYSVSREKKESFPLTVTSAQKNPTAFYLCASSIGTNTGELFFGEGSRLTVL.

This clonotype was recorded many times. The chain is built from TRBV12-3 or TRBV12-4 and TRBJ2-7; D perhaps matches TRBD1 (5 bases). CDR3 length: 13 residues. V gave up 3 bases and J gave up 1 base, with 7 bases separating them. For the CDR3, the DNA is TGTGCCAGCAGTTTCCAGGGATCCTACGAGCAGTACTTC. It encodes CASSFQGSYEQYF.

This clonotype was found a few times. The V and J genes are TRBV12-3 or TRBV12-4 and TRBJ1-5; D gene unclear. This CDR3 has 14 residues. With 3 bases removed from V and 2 bases from J, the gap between germline ends came to 8 bases. The CDR3 here is CASSLPGRNQPQHF. CDR3 nucleotide sequence: TGTGCCAGCAGTTTGCCGGGTCGCAATCAGCCCCAGCATTTT.

This clonotype was observed a handful of times. V is TRBV4-1 and J is TRBJ1-6, with 8 nucleotides matching TRBD1. Trimming took 2 bases from V and 0 from J; bases not matched to a gene: 9. The CDR3 is 19 residues long. CDR1 is MGHRA, CDR2 YSYEKL, per germline. Written as DNA, the CDR3 is TGCGCCAGCAGCCAACAGGGGGCCAACACCAACTCCTATAATTCACCCCTCCACTTT. Residues: CASSQQGANTNSYNSPLHF.

In its sample, this clonotype was seen many times. The chain recombines TRBV18 with TRBJ2-7; D not resolved. The CDR3 has 15 residues. V was clipped by 3 bases and J by 1 base, with 13 bases between them. Germline values: CDR1 KGHSH, CDR2 LQKENI. CDR3 amino acids: CASSPDRTPSYEQYF. CDR3 coding DNA: TGTGCCAGCTCACCTGATCGGACGCCTTCCTACGAGCAGTACTTC.

The table lists this clonotype with many counts. The chain uses TRBV3-1 and TRBJ2-5, with D perhaps TRBD2 (6 bases). V lost 1 base and J 4 bases, leaving 16 bases between the germline ends. CDR3 size: 16 residues. CDR1 LGHDT and CDR2 YNNKEL come from the germline V gene (reference sequence). CDR3 bases: TGTGCCAGCAGCCAAGCGGCTAGCGTGTTGAGAGAGACCCAGTACTTC. It is translated as CASSQAASVLRETQYF.

The chain links TRBV2 to TRBJ2-6; D not resolved. The V gene's germline CDR1 is SNHLY and CDR2 FYNNEI. The CDR3 consists of 20 residues. V shed 5 bases and J shed 2 bases, with 25 bases lying between them. The DNA for the CDR3 is TGTGCCAGCAGTACCGACCCAACTAATTCTCATGCCGCTGGGGCCAACGTCCTGACTTTC. It is translated as CASSTDPTNSHAAGANVLTF.

This clonotype has at least ten counts. J is TRBJ1-2 and V is TRBV6-5, with a tentative D call TRBD1 (6 bases). Germline V gene data show CDR1 as MNHEY and CDR2 as SVGAGI. The V gene lost 2 bases and the J gene lost 0 bases, with 10 bases spanning the gap. The CDR3 is 15 amino acids. The CDR3 nucleotides are TGTGCCAGCAGTTACGGTCGGACAGCTAACTATGGCTACACCTTC. It yields the protein CASSYGRTANYGYTF.

V and J are TRBV3-1 and TRBJ1-6, with D uncertain. The germline V and J ends were trimmed by 1 base and 7 bases, with 14 bases remaining between them. From germline, CDR1 is LGHDT and CDR2 YNNKEL (reference sequence). The CDR3 sequence is 16 residues long. This chain's CDR3 is CASSQGDAGMNSPLHF. The CDR3 nucleotides read TGTGCCAGCAGCCAAGGGGATGCGGGAATGAATTCACCCCTCCACTTT.

The J gene is TRBJ1-2, the V gene TRBV29-1; perhaps TRBD1 as D (5 bases). This CDR3 spans 13 amino acids. V lost 7 bases and J lost 5, with 17 bases in between. Germline V lookup: CDR1 SQVTM, CDR2 ANQGSEA. CDR3 nucleotide sequence: TGCAGCGCTAGGCGGCCGGGGGGATATGGCTACACCTTC. The encoded protein is CSARRPGGYGYTF.

In regard to this clonotype: The conserved closing phenylalanine or tryptophan is absent in this CDR3, likely reflecting a read error. V usage is TRBV11-2 and J usage is TRBJ2-7; D might be TRBD2 (5 bases). Trimming removed 3 bases from V and 2 bases from J, with 14 bases in between. This CDR3 spans 15 amino acids. Germline lookup yields CDR1 SGHAT and CDR2 FQNNGV. The CDR3 nucleotides are TGTGCCAGCAGCTTTTTGGCTAGCAGAACCTACGAGCAGTACCTC. It yields the protein CASSFLASRTYEQYL.